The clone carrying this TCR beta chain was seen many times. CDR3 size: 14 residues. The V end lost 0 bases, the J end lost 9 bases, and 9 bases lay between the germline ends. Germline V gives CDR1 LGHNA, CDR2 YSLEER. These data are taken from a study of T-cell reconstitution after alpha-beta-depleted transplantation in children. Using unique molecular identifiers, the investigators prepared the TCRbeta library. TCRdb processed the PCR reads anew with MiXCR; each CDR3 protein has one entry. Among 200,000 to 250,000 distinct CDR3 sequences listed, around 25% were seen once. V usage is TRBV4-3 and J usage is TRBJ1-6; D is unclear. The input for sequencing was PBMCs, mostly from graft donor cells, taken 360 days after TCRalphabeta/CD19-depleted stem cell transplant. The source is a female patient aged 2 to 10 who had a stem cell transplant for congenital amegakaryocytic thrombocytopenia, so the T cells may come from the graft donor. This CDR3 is CASSQDLRGSPLHF. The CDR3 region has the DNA TGCGCCAGCAGCCAAGATCTTCGGGGTTCACCCCTCCACTTT.